This record looks at one TCR beta chain sequence and its context. Per the original data handling: Using reference gene primer amplification, nucleated cell counts were estimated. Clones were read by immunoSEQ multiplex PCR, and TCRdb kept only the in-frame ones, dropping some. The DNA was the basis for D and trimming; V, J and clone size are from that table. The table lists 410,000 or so clones, about nine tenths of them singletons. V lost 4 bases, J lost 0 bases, and 13 bases lay in between. CDR3 size: 16 residues. The V gene's germline CDR1 is SGHTA and CDR2 FQGTGA. Seattle-derived patients entered the study during active infection and were followed longitudinally. The data stem from a study of blood T cell repertoires in COVID-19. Turning to the study itself: Spain, Italy and the United States supplied samples that represented acute and convalescent COVID-19. The analysed material was cDNA or gDNA that came from T cells, B-cell-depleted T cells, or PBMCs.

V gene TRBV7-3 combines with J gene TRBJ1-3; D call uncertain. Sequenced sample: peripheral blood. The sequence came from a woman aged 40 to 49 with COVID-19, enrolled during active disease. The DNA for the CDR3 is TGTGCCAGCAGCTCAACGAACAGTGCCTCTGGAAACACCATATATTTT. This encodes CASSSTNSASGNTIYF. The full variable domain, rest sourced from reference TRBV7-3 and TRBJ1-3, is GAGVSQTPSNKVTEKGKYVELRCDPISGHTALYWYRQSLGQGPEFLIYFQGTGAADDSGLPNDRFFAVRPEGSVSTLKIQRTERGDSAVYLCASSSTNSASGNTIYFGEGSWLTVV.